These 2 T cell receptor beta chains share one sample of origin, sequenced in a study of control samples from healthy donors and cancer patients. Data came from immunoSEQ multiplex PCR; TCRdb stores just in-frame clones and leaves some out. The table has some 150,000 clones, roughly 95% seen once. Material: blood. The receptors come from a woman aged 55-69 years in good health.

The V call is TRBV5-1, the J call TRBJ1-2, with 8 nucleotides matching TRBD1. The germline V gene has CDR1 SGHRS and CDR2 YFSETQ. Trimming at V came to 4 bases and at J to 4 bases, leaving 15 bases not matched to a gene. This CDR3 region has 17 residues. The CDR3 sequence: CASSPRGRGLVGYGYTF. The CDR3 region has the DNA TGCGCCAGCAGCCCCCGGGGCAGGGGGCTCGTCGGCTATGGCTACACCTTC.

This clone was detected once. The rearrangement joins TRBV15 to TRBJ2-2, with D possibly matching TRBD1 (6 bases). Trimming stripped 6 bases from V and 3 bases from J, with 17 bases between. Germline V lookup: CDR1 LNHNV, CDR2 YYDKDF (reference sequence). CDR3 size: 16 residues. The CDR3 loop reads CATSRDTYFDTGELFF. The DNA for the CDR3 is TGTGCCACCAGTAGGGACACCTATTTCGACACCGGGGAGCTGTTTTTT.